One and the same sample provided the 9 T cell receptor beta chains below, sequenced in a study of OX40 agonist ivuxolimab in advanced cancers. Produced via immunoSEQ multiplex PCR; TCRdb's table is partial and in-frame only. This sample yields fewer than 95,000 clones, of which approximately 92% are seen a single time; 3% to 3.5% belongs to the top ten. Sample: CD4+ or CD8+ T cells sorted from blood, taken in a trial of the OX40 agonist ivuxolimab. These receptors originate from an adult with an advanced solid tumor such as melanoma, head and neck, liver or kidney cancer.

This chain's CDR3 is CASSSGSSAYNEQFF. CDR3 sequence (DNA): TGTGCCAGCAGCTCAGGGAGTTCGGCCTACAATGAGCAGTTCTTC. This chain joins TRBV7-9 and TRBJ2-1, with D possibly called TRBD1 or TRBD2 (5 bases each). V was pared by 4 bases and J by 2 bases, with 12 bases between. The CDR3 contains 15 residues. The germline V gene encodes CDR1 SEHNR and CDR2 FQNEAQ (reference sequence).

CDR3 region: CASSTRGGYGYTF. Written as DNA, the CDR3 is TGTGCCAGCAGTACCAGGGGAGGCTATGGCTACACCTTC. This chain uses TRBV27 with TRBJ1-2; weak D call: TRBD1 (6 bases). The CDR3 is 13 amino acids. Germline CDR1 reads MNHEY; CDR2 reads SMNVEV (reference sequence). V lost 5 bases and J 4 bases, leaving 11 bases between the germline ends.

The CDR3 protein is CASSVVRGSPTGELFF. The CDR3 DNA reads TGTGCCAGTAGCGTTGTTCGGGGTAGTCCCACCGGGGAGCTGTTTTTT. The chain has TRBV19 and TRBJ2-2, with D tentatively TRBD2 (5 bases). The CDR3 runs to 16 residues. Trimming shortened V by 6 bases and J by 4 bases, and 18 bases separated the two germline ends. Germline V lookup: CDR1 LNHDA, CDR2 SQIVND (reference sequence).

The chain carries TRBV29-1 and TRBJ2-1; no clear D gene. The CDR3 runs 14 residues. V lost 7 bases, J lost 9 bases, and 22 bases lay in between. Germline values: CDR1 SQVTM, CDR2 ANQGSEA. The CDR3 loop is CSGKFSGPKGEQFF. CDR3 nucleotides: TGCAGCGGAAAATTCTCAGGACCAAAGGGTGAGCAGTTCTTC.

The V and J genes are TRBV7-2 and TRBJ2-4, with D uncertain. The CDR3 totals 16 residues. The ends were cut back, 0 bases at V and 1 base at J, with 10 bases in the middle. Germline V gene sequence: CDR1 SGHTA, CDR2 FQGNSA. In nucleotides, the CDR3 is TGTGCCAGCAGCTTAGCGTCGGTAGCCGCCAAAAACATTCAGTACTTC. Translated: CASSLASVAAKNIQYF.

The chain combines TRBV18 with TRBJ2-3, with D unresolved. Germline V gives CDR1 KGHSH, CDR2 LQKENI. Trimming pared 3 bases from V and 3 bases from J, leaving 7 bases between. The CDR3 extends over 13 amino acids. The CDR3, as DNA: TGTGCCAGCTCACCTCATAAAACAGATACGCAGTATTTT. It codes for CASSPHKTDTQYF.

V is TRBV13 and J is TRBJ2-2; no clear D. Germline assignment: CDR1 PRHDT and CDR2 FYEKMQ (reference sequence). The CDR3 consists of 13 residues. V dropped 1 base and J dropped 6 bases, with 6 bases sitting between them. Here the CDR3 DNA reads TGTGCCAGCAGCTTAGCCGGGCCCGGGGAGCTGTTTTTT. As protein: CASSLAGPGELFF.

The V and J genes are TRBV6-5 and TRBJ2-2; the match to TRBD1 covers 9 bases. V dropped 7 bases and J dropped 5; count of bases not matched to a gene: 5. CDR3 size: 14 residues. Looked up from germline, CDR1 is MNHEY and CDR2 is SVGAGI. The CDR3 is CASTVGTGTGELFF. CDR3 DNA sequence: TGTGCCAGCACCGTGGGGACAGGGACCGGGGAGCTGTTTTTT.

The chain uses TRBV4-2 and TRBJ2-7; TRBD2 matches 11 bases. Losses at the gene ends were 4 bases for V and 3 bases for J; bases not matched to a gene: 2. CDR1 and CDR2 from the germline V gene are LGHNA and YNFKEQ. This CDR3 has 14 amino acids. The CDR3 loop reads CASSPGTSGYEQYF. In DNA form, the CDR3 reads TGTGCCAGCAGCCCCGGGACTAGCGGCTACGAGCAGTACTTC.